These 32 T cell receptor beta chains were sequenced from one sample in a study of persistence of HIV-infected CD4 T cells. The libraries were made with immunoSEQ version 4 in survey mode. TCRdb's copy holds only in-frame clones and misses some; the assay was immunoSEQ multiplex PCR. The top ten clones hold 1.5% to 2% of a sample with 37,000 or so clones, less than 90% of them seen once. Cells were stimulated with CMV-infected fibroblast lysates at roughly 9.1 ug/mL. Memory cells lacking CD40L and CD69 with high CD45RO were sorted. For these receptors, no antigen is known. The input for sequencing was CD4+ T cells sorted from PBMCs after approximately 19-hour stimulation, taken from a patient who received antiretroviral therapy. These receptors came from an adult man with HIV who was CMV-seropositive.

This clone was detected once. The chain has TRBV24-1 and TRBJ2-2; 7 bases fit TRBD2. CDR3 length equals 14 residues. V dropped 8 bases and J dropped 3; count of bases not matched to a gene: 5. Per germline, CDR1 KGHDR and CDR2 SFDVKD. CDR3 amino acids: CATKGGWDTGELFF. The CDR3, as DNA: TGTGCCACCAAGGGAGGGTGGGACACCGGGGAGCTGTTTTTT.

The gene calls are TRBV10-3 and TRBJ1-4, with no clear D. V was pared by 0 bases and J by 7 bases, with 12 bases between. The germline V gene encodes CDR1 ENHRY and CDR2 SYGVKD. This CDR3 spans 15 amino acids. The DNA for the CDR3 is TGTGCCATCAGTGAGTCGATAGCGCCCGGTGAAAAACTGTTTTTT. It codes for CAISESIAPGEKLFF.

The chain uses TRBV7-9 and TRBJ2-3, with D perhaps matching TRBD2 (5 bases). This CDR3 comprises 14 residues. V was trimmed by 2 bases and J by 0 bases, leaving 6 bases between them. Germline CDR1 SEHNR, CDR2 FQNEAQ (reference sequence). The CDR3 loop is CASSLRGSTDTQYF. The CDR3, as DNA: TGTGCCAGCAGCTTACGGGGTAGCACAGATACGCAGTATTTT.

This chain connects TRBV2 to TRBJ1-2; unclear D gene. This CDR3 spans 11 amino acids. CDR1 is SNHLY, CDR2 FYNNEI, per germline. V lost 3 bases and J 4 bases, leaving 3 bases between the germline ends. The CDR3 coding sequence is TGTGCCAGCAGTGAGAGCTATGGCTACACCTTC. It is translated as CASSESYGYTF.

The chain carries TRBV19 and TRBJ1-6; D gene uncertain. CDR1 and CDR2 from the germline V gene are LNHDA and SQIVND (reference sequence). This CDR3 is built from 15 residues. The germline V and J ends were trimmed by 3 bases and 7 bases, with 13 bases remaining between them. The CDR3 region is CASSMGHSRNSPLHF. CDR3 in DNA: TGTGCCAGTAGTATGGGTCACAGCCGAAATTCACCCCTCCACTTT. The complete variable domain, with remaining parts taken from reference TRBV19 and TRBJ1-6, reads DGGITQSPKYLFRKEGQNVTLSCEQNLNHDAMYWYRQDPGQGLRLIYYSQIVNDFQKGDIAEGYSVSREKKESFPLTVTSAQKNPTAFYLCASSMGHSRNSPLHFGNGTRLTVT.

V gene TRBV20-1 combines with J gene TRBJ1-2, with D unclear. The ends were cut back, 6 bases at V and 8 bases at J, with 10 bases in the middle. CDR3 length: 10 residues. Per germline, CDR1 DFQATT and CDR2 SNEGSKA (reference sequence). The CDR3 reads CSAGREGYTF. The CDR3 DNA follows: TGCAGTGCAGGAAGGGAAGGCTACACCTTC.

This chain connects TRBV6-5 to TRBJ2-3, with D perhaps being TRBD1 or TRBD2 (6 bases each). V dropped 7 bases and J dropped 5 bases, with 13 bases sitting between them. Germline values: CDR1 MNHEY, CDR2 SVGAGI. CDR3 size: 13 residues. The chain's CDR3 is CASNLGGGDTQYF. In nucleotides, the CDR3 is TGTGCCAGCAACTTAGGGGGAGGAGATACGCAGTATTTT.

This clone appeared a few times. V and J are TRBV7-3 and TRBJ1-1; D possibly corresponds to TRBD1 (6 bases). Trimming took 8 bases from V and 4 from J, leaving 17 bases between them. CDR3 size: 14 residues. Germline V lookup: CDR1 SGHTA, CDR2 FQGTGA. The CDR3 region is CASRLTGDITEAFF. Written as DNA, the CDR3 is TGTGCCAGCCGACTGACAGGTGATATCACTGAAGCTTTCTTT.

The gene calls are TRBV25-1 and TRBJ2-2; D not resolved. The CDR3 is made up of 12 amino acids. CDR1 is MGHDK and CDR2 is SYGVNS in the germline V gene. Trimming shortened V by 3 bases and J by 4 bases, and 3 bases separated the two germline ends. This CDR3 reads CASSEFTGELFF. The CDR3 region has the DNA TGTGCCAGCAGTGAGTTCACCGGGGAGCTGTTTTTT.

This chain connects TRBV27 to TRBJ1-2; weak D call: TRBD1 (5 bases). CDR1 MNHEY and CDR2 SMNVEV come from the germline V gene (reference sequence). CDR3 length: 15 residues. V was cut by 2 bases and J by 4 bases, with 14 bases left in between. CDR3 amino acids: CASSLGGGLSYGYTF. The CDR3 DNA follows: TGTGCCAGCAGTTTAGGGGGGGGACTGAGCTATGGCTACACCTTC.

V is TRBV19 and J is TRBJ1-5; 7 bases match TRBD1. The germline CDR1 and CDR2 sequences are LNHDA and SQIVND (reference sequence). Trimming removed 1 base from V and 1 base from J; junction bases left unmatched: 4. This CDR3 spans 16 amino acids. In DNA form, the CDR3 reads TGTGCCAGTAGTATAGCAGGGGGAGGGAGCAATCAGCCCCAGCATTTT. Translating gives CASSIAGGGSNQPQHF. Filled out from reference TRBV19 and TRBJ1-5, the complete variable domain reads DGGITQSPKYLFRKEGQNVTLSCEQNLNHDAMYWYRQDPGQGLRLIYYSQIVNDFQKGDIAEGYSVSREKKESFPLTVTSAQKNPTAFYLCASSIAGGGSNQPQHFGDGTRLSIL.

This chain joins TRBV19 and TRBJ1-5; unclear D gene. This CDR3 has 14 residues. Germline V gene sequence: CDR1 LNHDA, CDR2 SQIVND (reference sequence). Trimming took off 2 bases at V and 2 bases at J, with 7 bases between the two ends. In nucleotides, the CDR3 is TGTGCCAGTAGTATATCCGTTGGCAATCAGCCCCAGCATTTT. Translation gives CASSISVGNQPQHF.

V is TRBV2 and J is TRBJ1-1, with D hard to call. The V gene lost 6 bases and the J gene lost 3 bases, with 14 bases spanning the gap. The CDR3 runs to 14 residues. Germline CDR1 and CDR2: SNHLY and FYNNEI. The CDR3 DNA reads TGTGCCAGCAGCGTTACAAGGGCGGACACTGAAGCTTTCTTT. Translation gives CASSVTRADTEAFF.

The rearrangement links TRBV6-2 or TRBV6-3 to TRBJ1-4; the D gene is possibly TRBD1 (6 bases). Germline loops: CDR1 MNHEY, CDR2 SVGEGT. The V end was cut by 4 bases, the J end by 8 bases, with 11 bases between. There are 13 residues in the CDR3. The CDR3 sequence: CASSWTEGEKLFF. The CDR3 DNA is TGTGCCAGCAGTTGGACAGAGGGGGAAAAACTGTTTTTT.

V usage is TRBV24-1 and J usage is TRBJ2-3; 8 positions agree with TRBD1. Looked up from germline, CDR1 is KGHDR and CDR2 is SFDVKD. V shed 4 bases and J 4 bases; nucleotides not matched to a gene: 6. The CDR3 contains 15 residues. CDR3 bases: TGTGCCACCAGTGACCCAGGGGGCGCCTCAGATACGCAGTATTTT. It yields the protein CATSDPGGASDTQYF.

The chain uses TRBV5-1 and TRBJ2-2; 7 bases fit TRBD1. Germline CDR1 is SGHRS and CDR2 is YFSETQ. This CDR3 has 14 amino acids. Trimming removed 7 bases from V and 1 base from J; junction bases left unmatched: 4. The CDR3: CASAGTVNTGELFF. The CDR3 nucleotides read TGCGCCAGCGCCGGGACAGTGAACACCGGGGAGCTGTTTTTT.

This clone was observed once. The chain uses TRBV15 and TRBJ2-3; D gene unclear. Germline assignment: CDR1 LNHNV and CDR2 YYDKDF (reference sequence). The length of the CDR3 is 15 residues. V dropped 0 bases and J dropped 3 bases, with 10 bases sitting between them. The CDR3 coding sequence is TGTGCCACCAGCAGAGATGGAGCTAAGACAGATACGCAGTATTTT. It is translated as CATSRDGAKTDTQYF.

The V and J genes are TRBV2 and TRBJ1-1; TRBD1 is a possible D gene (5 bases). The CDR3 is 16 residues long. The germline CDR1 and CDR2 sequences are SNHLY and FYNNEI. Trimming took off 8 bases at V and 10 bases at J, with 29 bases between the two ends. This CDR3 reads CASGVSPAGTFKGAFF. In nucleotides, the CDR3 is TGTGCCAGCGGAGTTTCACCCGCGGGGACTTTTAAGGGAGCTTTCTTT.

The V call is TRBV6-5, the J call TRBJ1-2; D may be TRBD1 (5 bases). The CDR3 contains 12 residues. The germline gives CDR1 MNHEY, CDR2 SVGAGI. Between the trimmed V and J ends, which lost 2 bases and 8 bases, there was a span of 9 bases. Written as DNA, the CDR3 is TGTGCCAGCAGTTACAAAGGGGAAGGCTACACCTTC. This encodes CASSYKGEGYTF.

This chain links TRBV11-3 with TRBJ2-7; TRBD2 agrees at 7 bases. V was clipped by 1 base and J by 0 bases; unmatched bases: 3. CDR3 size: 15 residues. CDR1 and CDR2 from the germline V gene are SGHNT and YENEEA. CDR3 sequence: CASSLGLAFSYEQYF. CDR3 sequence (DNA): TGTGCCAGCAGCTTAGGACTAGCCTTCTCCTACGAGCAGTACTTC. The whole variable domain, remainder taken from reference TRBV11-3 and TRBJ2-7, is EAGVVQSPRYKIIEKKQPVAFWCNPISGHNTLYWYLQNLGQGPELLIRYENEEAVDDSQLPKDRFSAERLKGVDSTLKIQPAELGDSAVYLCASSLGLAFSYEQYFGPGTRLTVT.

The chain is built from TRBV11-2 and TRBJ2-3; TRBD2 matches at 8 bases. V gave up 8 bases and J gave up 5 bases; unmatched junction bases: 9. Germline V gives CDR1 SGHAT, CDR2 FQNNGV. The CDR3 has 14 amino acids. The CDR3 loop reads CASLDGGAEDTQYF. CDR3 DNA sequence: TGTGCCAGCCTGGACGGGGGGGCCGAAGATACGCAGTATTTT.

The chain couples TRBV7-2 to TRBJ2-3; D is perhaps TRBD1 or TRBD2 (6 bases each). The CDR3 runs 16 residues. Per the germline V gene, CDR1 is SGHTA and CDR2 is FQGNSA. Between the trimmed V and J ends, which lost 6 bases and 3 bases, there was a span of 19 bases. The CDR3: CASSPVGGRVTDTQYF. CDR3 DNA sequence: TGTGCCAGCAGTCCCGTGGGGGGCAGGGTAACAGATACGCAGTATTTT.

This clone was detected a few times. The V and J genes are TRBV7-9 and TRBJ1-6; D not certain. The CDR3 length is 12 residues. CDR1 SEHNR and CDR2 FQNEAQ come from the germline V gene (reference sequence). V lost 1 base and J lost 10, with 5 bases in between. The CDR3 DNA is TGTGCCAGCAGCTTAGATCAATCACCCCTCCACTTT. Its translation: CASSLDQSPLHF. Using reference TRBV7-9 and TRBJ1-6 for the parts outside the CDR3, the full variable domain is DTGVSQNPRHKITKRGQNVTFRCDPISEHNRLYWYRQTLGQGPEFLTYFQNEAQLEKSRLLSDRFSAERPKGSFSTLEIQRTEQGDSAMYLCASSLDQSPLHFGNGTRLTVT.

A single count supports this clone. The chain couples TRBV7-3 to TRBJ2-1; 11 nucleotides align to TRBD2. Trimming cost V 3 bases and J 6 bases; bases outside gene matches: 7. The germline V gene encodes CDR1 SGHTA and CDR2 FQGTGA. This CDR3 is 16 amino acids long. This CDR3 reads CASSFRTSGQFNEQFF. The CDR3, as DNA: TGTGCCAGCAGCTTCCGGACTAGCGGGCAATTCAATGAGCAGTTCTTC.

The V gene is TRBV19, the J gene TRBJ2-3; TRBD1 agrees at 7 bases. Looked up from germline, CDR1 is LNHDA and CDR2 is SQIVND (reference sequence). This CDR3 is built from 15 residues. V was pared by 6 bases and J by 0 bases, with 6 bases of the junction left unmatched. CDR3 DNA sequence: TGTGCCAGTAGGCTAGGGACAGCTAGCACAGATACGCAGTATTTT. Residues: CASRLGTASTDTQYF.

The rearrangement uses TRBV6-5 and TRBJ1-5; weak D call: TRBD1 (5 bases). V dropped 7 bases and J dropped 4 bases, with 11 bases sitting between them. CDR1 MNHEY and CDR2 SVGAGI come from the germline V gene. The CDR3 is 13 residues long. The CDR3 DNA reads TGTGCCAGCACCCTTTGGGGGAATCAGCCCCAGCATTTT. The encoded protein is CASTLWGNQPQHF.

The gene calls are TRBV18 and TRBJ1-4; D gene ambiguous. Trimming took 2 bases from V and 5 from J, leaving 6 bases between them. Germline V lookup: CDR1 KGHSH, CDR2 LQKENI. The length of the CDR3 is 13 residues. In DNA form, the CDR3 reads TGTGCCAGCTCACCAGGGCTCAATGAAAAACTGTTTTTT. Translated: CASSPGLNEKLFF.

The rearrangement uses TRBV5-1 and TRBJ1-3; D possibly corresponds to TRBD1 (5 bases). The ends were cut back, 4 bases at V and 0 bases at J, with 14 bases in the middle. Germline CDR1 reads SGHRS; CDR2 reads YFSETQ. This CDR3 has 16 amino acids. CDR3 bases: TGCGCCAGCAGCCCGGGGGATTTCAACTCTGGAAACACCATATATTTT. Its translation is CASSPGDFNSGNTIYF.

As to this clone: At one of its ends the junction is not consistent with the germline gene, which may arise from a read error. The V call is TRBV14, the J call TRBJ1-6; 9 nucleotides align to TRBD1. Looked up from germline, CDR1 is SGHDN and CDR2 is FVKESK. The CDR3 has 16 residues. CDR3 amino acids: CASRQARGTGQSPLHF. The CDR3 DNA is TGTGCCAGCAGACAAGCTAGGGGGACAGGGCAATCACCCCTCCACTTT.

Only a few counts were recorded for this clone. The chain employs TRBV7-9 and TRBJ1-5; 10 bases agree with TRBD1. Trimming cost V 4 bases and J 0 bases; bases outside gene matches: 12. The CDR3 has 19 amino acids. In germline, CDR1 is SEHNR, CDR2 FQNEAQ (reference sequence). The CDR3 loop is CASSSQKGQGSNSNQPQHF. The CDR3 coding sequence is TGTGCCAGCAGCTCCCAGAAGGGACAGGGGTCTAATAGCAATCAGCCCCAGCATTTT.

CDR3 region: CASSIDPPQGGPGNIQYF. For the CDR3, the DNA is TGTGCCAGTAGTATTGACCCCCCTCAAGGGGGACCGGGGAACATTCAGTACTTC. The chain links TRBV19 to TRBJ2-4; D perhaps matches TRBD1 (6 bases). Germline V gives CDR1 LNHDA, CDR2 SQIVND (reference sequence). CDR3 length: 18 amino acids. V lost 3 bases to trimming and J lost 7 bases, with 25 bases between them.

This chain uses TRBV6-1 with TRBJ1-1, with TRBD1 matching over 7 bases. V gave up 1 base and J gave up 5 bases; unmatched junction bases: 7. The CDR3 has 15 residues. Germline V gene data show CDR1 as MNHNS and CDR2 as SASEGT. The CDR3 here is CASSEVYGRGTEAFF. The CDR3 nucleotides read TGTGCCAGCAGTGAAGTATATGGCAGGGGGACTGAAGCTTTCTTT.